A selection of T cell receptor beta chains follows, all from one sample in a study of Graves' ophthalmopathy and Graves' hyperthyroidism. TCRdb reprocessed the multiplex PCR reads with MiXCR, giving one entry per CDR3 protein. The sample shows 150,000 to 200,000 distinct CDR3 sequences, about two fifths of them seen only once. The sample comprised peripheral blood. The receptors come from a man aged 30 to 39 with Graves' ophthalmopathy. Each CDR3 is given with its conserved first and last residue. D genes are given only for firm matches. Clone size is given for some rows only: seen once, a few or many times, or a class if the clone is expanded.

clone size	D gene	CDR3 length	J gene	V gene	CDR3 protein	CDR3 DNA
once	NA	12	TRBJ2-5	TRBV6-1	CASRVSGETQYF	TGTGCCAGCAGGGTCAGTGGCGAGACCCAGTACTTC
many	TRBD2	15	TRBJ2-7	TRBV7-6	CASSLGTSGSYEQYF	TGTGCCAGCAGCTTAGGGACTAGCGGCTCCTACGAGCAGTACTTC
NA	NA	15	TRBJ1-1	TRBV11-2	CASRIQGNVNTEAFF	TGTGCCAGCAGGATCCAGGGGAATGTAAACACTGAAGCTTTCTTT
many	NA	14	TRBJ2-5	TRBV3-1	CASSQGHSERPQYF	TGTGCCAGCAGCCAAGGACACTCCGAGCGGCCCCAGTACTTC
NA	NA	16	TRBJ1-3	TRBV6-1	CASRLQGPLSGNTIYF	TGTGCCAGCAGACTACAGGGACCACTCTCTGGAAACACCATATATTTT
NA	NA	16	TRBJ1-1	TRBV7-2	CASSFSGRWGNTEAFF	TGTGCCAGCAGCTTTAGCGGGCGGTGGGGGAACACTGAAGCTTTCTTT
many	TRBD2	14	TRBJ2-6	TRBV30	CAWSTGGGANVLTF	TGTGCCTGGAGTACCGGGGGGGGGGCCAACGTCCTGACTTTC
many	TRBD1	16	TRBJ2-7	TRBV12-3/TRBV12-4	CASTRGTGTGSYEQYF	TGTGCCAGCACCCGAGGAACGGGGACAGGGTCCTACGAGCAGTACTTC
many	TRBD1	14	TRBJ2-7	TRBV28	CASSLETGGYEQYF	TGTGCCAGCAGTTTAGAGACAGGGGGCTACGAGCAGTACTTC
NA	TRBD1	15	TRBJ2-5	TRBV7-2	CASSVGQGLIETQYF	TGTGCCAGCAGCGTCGGACAGGGCCTTATAGAGACCCAGTACTTC
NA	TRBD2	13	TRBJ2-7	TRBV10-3	CAIGTSGPYEQYF	TGTGCCATCGGGACTAGCGGACCCTACGAGCAGTACTTC
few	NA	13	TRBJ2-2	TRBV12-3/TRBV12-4	CASNLMNTGELFF	TGTGCCAGCAACCTCATGAACACCGGGGAGCTGTTTTTT
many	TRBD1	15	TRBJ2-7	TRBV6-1	CASSGRDSAPSEQYF	TGTGCCAGCAGTGGACGGGACAGCGCCCCCTCCGAGCAGTACTTC
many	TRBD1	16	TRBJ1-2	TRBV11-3	CASSLVPGQGAYGYTF	TGTGCCAGCAGCTTAGTCCCGGGACAGGGGGCCTATGGCTACACCTTC
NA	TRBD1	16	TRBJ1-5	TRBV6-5	CASSWTGPYSNQPQHF	TGTGCCAGCAGTTGGACAGGGCCCTATAGCAATCAGCCCCAGCATTTT
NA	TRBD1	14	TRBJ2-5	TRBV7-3	CASSRSGQGETQYF	TGTGCCAGCAGTCGTAGCGGACAGGGGGAGACCCAGTACTTC
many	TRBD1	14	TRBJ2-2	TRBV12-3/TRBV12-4	CAIGTGVWTGELFF	TGTGCCATCGGGACAGGGGTGTGGACCGGGGAGCTGTTTTTT
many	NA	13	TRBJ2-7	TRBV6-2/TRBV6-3	CASTNNRLGEQYF	TGTGCCAGCACCAACAACCGACTAGGCGAGCAGTACTTC
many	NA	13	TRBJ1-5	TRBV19	CASALGGGQPQHF	TGTGCCAGTGCCCTTGGGGGAGGACAGCCCCAGCATTTT
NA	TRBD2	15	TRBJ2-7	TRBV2	CASSEAGLAGEDKYF	TGTGCCAGCAGTGAAGCCGGACTAGCGGGAGAGGATAAGTACTTC
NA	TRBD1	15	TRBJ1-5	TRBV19	CASATGGASNQPQHF	TGTGCCAGTGCCACAGGGGGCGCGAGCAATCAGCCCCAGCATTTT
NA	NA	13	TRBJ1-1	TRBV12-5	CASGYEVNTEAFF	TGTGCTAGTGGTTATGAGGTGAACACTGAAGCTTTCTTT
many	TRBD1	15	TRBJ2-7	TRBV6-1	CASSAGTGGSYEQYF	TGTGCCAGCAGTGCCGGGACAGGGGGCTCCTACGAGCAGTACTTC
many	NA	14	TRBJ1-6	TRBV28	CASRATGLNSPLHF	TGTGCCAGCAGGGCGACGGGACTAAATTCACCCCTCCACTTT
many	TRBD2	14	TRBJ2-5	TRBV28	CATLSAGGRETQYF	TGTGCCACCCTTTCGGCGGGAGGGCGGGAGACCCAGTACTTC
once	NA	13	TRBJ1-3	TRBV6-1	CASQRVTGNTIYF	TGTGCCAGTCAACGGGTCACTGGAAACACCATATATTTT
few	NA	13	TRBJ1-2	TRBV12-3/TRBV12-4	CASSQTPPYGYTF	TGTGCCAGCAGTCAGACACCCCCGTATGGCTACACCTTC
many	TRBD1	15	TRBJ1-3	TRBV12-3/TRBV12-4	CASTTSDQGAYTIYF	TGTGCCAGCACGACCTCGGATCAGGGGGCATACACCATATATTTT
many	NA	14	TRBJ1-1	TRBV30	CAWSVLWGRTEAFF	TGTGCCTGGAGTGTATTGTGGGGCAGGACTGAAGCTTTCTTT